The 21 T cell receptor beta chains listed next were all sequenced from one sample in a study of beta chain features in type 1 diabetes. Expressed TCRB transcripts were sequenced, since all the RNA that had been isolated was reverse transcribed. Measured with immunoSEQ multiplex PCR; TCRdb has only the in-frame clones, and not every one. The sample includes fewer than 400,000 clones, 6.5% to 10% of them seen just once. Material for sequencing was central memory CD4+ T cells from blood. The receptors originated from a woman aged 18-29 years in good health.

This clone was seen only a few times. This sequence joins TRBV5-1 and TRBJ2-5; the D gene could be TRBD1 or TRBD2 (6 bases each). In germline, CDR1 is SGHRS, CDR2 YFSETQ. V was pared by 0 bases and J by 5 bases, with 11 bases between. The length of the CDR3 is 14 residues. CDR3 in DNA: TGCGCCAGCAGCTTGGTTGGGGGGCAGGAGACCCAGTACTTC. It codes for CASSLVGGQETQYF.

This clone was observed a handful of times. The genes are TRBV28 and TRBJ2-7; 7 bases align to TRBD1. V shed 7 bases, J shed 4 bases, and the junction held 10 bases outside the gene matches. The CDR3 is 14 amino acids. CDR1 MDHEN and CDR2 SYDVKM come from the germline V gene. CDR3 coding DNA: TGTGCCAGCATTAAACCGGGACAGCGATACGAGCAGTACTTC. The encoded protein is CASIKPGQRYEQYF.

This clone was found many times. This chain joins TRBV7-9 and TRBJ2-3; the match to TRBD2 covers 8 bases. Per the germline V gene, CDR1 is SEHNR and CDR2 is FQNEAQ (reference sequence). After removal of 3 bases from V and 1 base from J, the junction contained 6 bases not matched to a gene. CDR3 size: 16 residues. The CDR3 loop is CASSFGLARGTDTQYF. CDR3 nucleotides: TGTGCCAGCAGCTTCGGACTAGCCAGAGGCACAGATACGCAGTATTTT.

The CDR3, as DNA: TGTGCCATCAGTGCACAACAGGGGGCAAGGTCTGAAGCTTTCTTT. It is translated as CAISAQQGARSEAFF. The chain links TRBV10-3 to TRBJ1-1; 9 nucleotides align to TRBD1. The CDR3 is 15 residues long. With V trimmed by 4 bases and J by 6 bases, 9 bases remained unmatched. Per germline, CDR1 ENHRY and CDR2 SYGVKD.

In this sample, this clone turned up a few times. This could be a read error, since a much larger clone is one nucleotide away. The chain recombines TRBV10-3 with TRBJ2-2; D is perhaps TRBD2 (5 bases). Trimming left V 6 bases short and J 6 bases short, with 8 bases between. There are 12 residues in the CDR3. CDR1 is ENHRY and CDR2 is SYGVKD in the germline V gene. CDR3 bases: TGTGCCATCAGGGCTAGCTCCGGGGAGCTGTTTTTT. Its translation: CAIRASSGELFF.

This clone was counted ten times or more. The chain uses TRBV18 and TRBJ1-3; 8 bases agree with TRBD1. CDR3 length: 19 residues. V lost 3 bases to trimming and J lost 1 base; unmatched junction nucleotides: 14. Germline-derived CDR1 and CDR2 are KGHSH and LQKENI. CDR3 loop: CASSPSNPGQVPSGNTIYF. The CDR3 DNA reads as TGTGCCAGCTCACCTTCCAATCCGGGACAGGTCCCATCTGGAAACACCATATATTTT. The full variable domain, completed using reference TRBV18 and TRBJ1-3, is NAGVMQNPRHLVRRRGQEARLRCSPMKGHSHVYWYRQLPEEGLKFMVYLQKENIIDESGMPKERFSAEFPKEGPSILRIQQVVRGDSAAYFCASSPSNPGQVPSGNTIYFGEGSWLTVV.

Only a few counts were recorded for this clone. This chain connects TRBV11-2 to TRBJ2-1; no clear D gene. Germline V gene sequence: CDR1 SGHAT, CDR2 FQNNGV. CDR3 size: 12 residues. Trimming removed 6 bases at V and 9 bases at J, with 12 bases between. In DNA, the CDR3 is TGTGCCAGCAGGCCGAGACTCGGTGAGCAGTTCTTC. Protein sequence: CASRPRLGEQFF.

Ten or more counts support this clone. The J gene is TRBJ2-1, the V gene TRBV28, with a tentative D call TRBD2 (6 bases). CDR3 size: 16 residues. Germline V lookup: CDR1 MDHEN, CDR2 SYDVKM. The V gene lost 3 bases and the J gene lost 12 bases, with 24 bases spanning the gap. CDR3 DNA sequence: TGTGCCAGCAGTTTCTCCTCATCCATCTCGGAGGGGAGGCAGTTCTTC. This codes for CASSFSSSISEGRQFF.

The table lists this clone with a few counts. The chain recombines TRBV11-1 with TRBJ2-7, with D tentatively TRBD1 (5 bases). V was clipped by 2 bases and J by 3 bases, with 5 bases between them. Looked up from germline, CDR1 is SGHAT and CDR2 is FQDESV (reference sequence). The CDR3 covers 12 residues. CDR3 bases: TGTGCCAGCAGCTTACAGGGCTACGAGCAGTACTTC. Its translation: CASSLQGYEQYF.

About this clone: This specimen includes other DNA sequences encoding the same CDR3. CDR3 region: CASSPRRETQYF. CDR3 DNA: TGTGCCAGCTCACCACGTCGGGAGACCCAGTACTTC. The rearrangement links TRBV18 to TRBJ2-5, with D hard to call. Germline CDR1 is KGHSH and CDR2 is LQKENI. The CDR3 is made up of 12 amino acids. V was pared by 1 base and J by 5 bases, with 5 bases between.

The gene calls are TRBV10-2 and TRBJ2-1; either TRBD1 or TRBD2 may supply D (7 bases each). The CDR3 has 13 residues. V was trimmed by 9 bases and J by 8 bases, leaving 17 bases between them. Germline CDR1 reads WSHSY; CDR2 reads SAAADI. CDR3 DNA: TGCGCCAGTCAGGGGGGGTTCTCCGATGAGCAGTTCTTC. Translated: CASQGGFSDEQFF.

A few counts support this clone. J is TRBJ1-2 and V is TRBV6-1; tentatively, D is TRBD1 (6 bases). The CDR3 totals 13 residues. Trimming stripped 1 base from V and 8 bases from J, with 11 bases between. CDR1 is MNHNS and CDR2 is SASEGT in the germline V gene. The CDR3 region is CASSEETGRGYTF. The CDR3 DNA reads TGTGCCAGCAGTGAAGAAACAGGGCGCGGCTACACCTTC.

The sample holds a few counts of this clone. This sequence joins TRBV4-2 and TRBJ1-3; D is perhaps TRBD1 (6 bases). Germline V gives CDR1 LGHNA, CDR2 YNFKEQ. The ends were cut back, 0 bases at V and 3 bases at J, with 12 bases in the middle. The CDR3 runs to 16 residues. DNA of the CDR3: TGTGCCAGCAGCCAAGATCACAGGGATGGTGGAAACACCATATATTTT. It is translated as CASSQDHRDGGNTIYF.

CDR3 nucleotides: TGTGCCAGCAGCGCCGTACTCACAGGGGCTGCTGAAGCTTTCTTT. Protein: CASSAVLTGAAEAFF. This chain connects TRBV5-4 to TRBJ1-1; 7 bases match TRBD1. V shed 4 bases and J 6 bases; nucleotides not matched to a gene: 12. The germline gives CDR1 SGHNT, CDR2 YYREEE (reference sequence). This CDR3 is built from 15 residues.

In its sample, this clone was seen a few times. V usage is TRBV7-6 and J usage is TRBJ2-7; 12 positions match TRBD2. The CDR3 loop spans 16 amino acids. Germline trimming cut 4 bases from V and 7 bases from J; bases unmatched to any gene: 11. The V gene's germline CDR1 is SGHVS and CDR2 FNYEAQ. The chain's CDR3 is CASSSRGGLAGGEQYF. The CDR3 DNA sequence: TGTGCCAGCAGCTCTAGAGGGGGACTAGCGGGCGGAGAGCAGTACTTC.

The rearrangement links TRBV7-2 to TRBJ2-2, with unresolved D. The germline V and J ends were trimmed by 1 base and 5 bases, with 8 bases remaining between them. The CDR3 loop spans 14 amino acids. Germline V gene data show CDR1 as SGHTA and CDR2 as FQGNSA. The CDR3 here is CASSLDLFTGELFF. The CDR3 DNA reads TGTGCCAGCAGCTTAGACTTGTTTACCGGGGAGCTGTTTTTT. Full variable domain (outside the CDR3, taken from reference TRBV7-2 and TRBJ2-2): GAGVSQSPSNKVTEKGKDVELRCDPISGHTALYWYRQSLGQGLEFLIYFQGNSAPDKSGLPSDRFSAERTGGSVSTLTIQRTQQEDSAVYLCASSLDLFTGELFFGEGSRLTVL.

The CDR3 region is CASSYGTGNYGYTF. The CDR3 region has the DNA TGTGCCAGCAGTTACGGGACGGGTAACTATGGCTACACCTTC. The V and J genes are TRBV6-6 and TRBJ1-2, with a weak D call TRBD1 (5 bases). CDR3 length equals 14 residues. CDR1 is MNHNY and CDR2 is SVGAGI in the germline V gene (reference sequence). Trimming took 2 bases from V and 1 from J, leaving 8 bases between them.

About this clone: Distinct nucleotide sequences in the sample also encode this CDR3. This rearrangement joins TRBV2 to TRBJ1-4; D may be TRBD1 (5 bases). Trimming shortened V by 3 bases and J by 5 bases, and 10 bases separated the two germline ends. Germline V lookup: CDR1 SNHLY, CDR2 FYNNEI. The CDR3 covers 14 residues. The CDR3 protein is CASSDGQGNEKLFF. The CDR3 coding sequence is TGTGCCAGCAGTGACGGCCAGGGAAATGAAAAACTGTTTTTT.

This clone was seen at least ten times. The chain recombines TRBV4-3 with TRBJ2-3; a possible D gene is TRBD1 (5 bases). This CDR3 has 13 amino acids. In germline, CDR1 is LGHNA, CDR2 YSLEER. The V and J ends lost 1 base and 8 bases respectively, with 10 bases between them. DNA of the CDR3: TGCGCCAGCAGCCAAGCCCAGGGCCGTACGCAGTATTTT. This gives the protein CASSQAQGRTQYF.

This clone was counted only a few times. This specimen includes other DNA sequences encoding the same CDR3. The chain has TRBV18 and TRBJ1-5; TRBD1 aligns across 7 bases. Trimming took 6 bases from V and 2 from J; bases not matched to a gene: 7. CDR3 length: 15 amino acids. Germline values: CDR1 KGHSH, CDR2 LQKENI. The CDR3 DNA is TGTGCCAGCTCCCGCGACAGGGCGGGCAATCAGCCCCAGCATTTT. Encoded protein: CASSRDRAGNQPQHF.

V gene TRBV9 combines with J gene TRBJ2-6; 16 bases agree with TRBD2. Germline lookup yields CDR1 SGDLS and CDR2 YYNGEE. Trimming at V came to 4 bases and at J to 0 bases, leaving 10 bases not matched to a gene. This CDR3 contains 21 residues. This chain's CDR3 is CASSPRSGTSGRASGANVLTF. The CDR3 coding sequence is TGTGCCAGCAGCCCTCGTAGTGGGACTAGCGGGAGGGCCTCTGGGGCCAACGTCCTGACTTTC.